The rows below give T cell receptor beta chains drawn from one sample of a study of blood T cells in healthy people across ages. In TCRdb, the 5' RACE reads were re-called with MiXCR into one record per CDR3 protein. This table has hundreds of thousands of distinct CDR3 sequences, around 38% appearing once. The sequencing sample was made of blood. These receptors all come from a man aged 80 or over in good health. CDR3s include the opening cysteine and the closing phenylalanine or tryptophan.

V,J,CDR3
TRBV7-9,TRBJ2-1,CASSARVYNEQFF
TRBV7-2,TRBJ2-1,CASSLIRLAGGKNNEQFF
TRBV28,TRBJ2-3,CASSAAGGADTQYF
TRBV20-1,TRBJ1-5,CSAIGQGFGQPQHF
TRBV6-2/TRBV6-3,TRBJ2-4,CASSYSGQGNKNIQYF
TRBV20-1,TRBJ2-7,CSAKRPSGRAYEQYF
TRBV14,TRBJ2-3,CASSQVETTIDTQYF
TRBV5-6,TRBJ2-1,CASSLGGLAYNEQFF
TRBV7-2,TRBJ2-7,CASSLARNEQYF
TRBV5-1,TRBJ1-1,CASSLGQKAFF
TRBV25-1,TRBJ2-1,CASGVGQLSYNEQFF
TRBV6-1,TRBJ1-5,CASRPTGFSNQPQHF
TRBV5-1,TRBJ1-2,CASSPPTGANGYTF
TRBV6-2/TRBV6-3,TRBJ1-4,CASSPTPRYPTGSEKLFF
TRBV7-2,TRBJ2-3,CASSESRIYTQYF
TRBV10-3,TRBJ2-3,CAISESQVGTDTQYF
TRBV20-1,TRBJ2-3,CSAGRSGRLGDTQYF
TRBV12-3/TRBV12-4,TRBJ1-6,CASKQQGANPNSPLHF
TRBV7-9,TRBJ2-6,CASSFSAGANVLTF
TRBV11-2,TRBJ2-1,CASSLGPGAGDNEQFF
TRBV6-2/TRBV6-3,TRBJ1-4,CARSSYGGDGEKLFF
TRBV10-3,TRBJ2-7,CAISERVGSYEQYF
TRBV24-1,TRBJ2-2,CATSDRGGPSGELFF
TRBV15,TRBJ2-1,CATSWVLQGHEQFF
TRBV4-1,TRBJ1-2,CASSQRQLNYGYTF
TRBV20-1,TRBJ2-7,CSATDRGGEQYF
TRBV7-9,-,CASSRRGQGELETQYF
TRBV20-1,TRBJ2-3,CSATKVYDRARSTDTQYF
TRBV10-3,TRBJ2-7,CAISDSGTASYEQYF
TRBV14,TRBJ2-5,CASSILYPGLAGGQYF
TRBV20-1,-,CSAALRGLGNIQYF
TRBV5-1,TRBJ2-5,CASSLEHQKETQYF
TRBV7-3,TRBJ2-7,CASSINRGPYEQYF